This T cell receptor (beta chain) was identified during a study of T cells in Graves' hyperthyroidism and ophthalmopathy (dated by TCRdb to between 2018 and 2021). As for the study more broadly: Peripheral blood was sampled at the time of initial diagnosis, prior to any treatment. To identify distinguishing TCR V-J signatures, a discovery cohort of about 100 patients was used, comprising some 43 with Graves' ophthalmopathy and approximately 58 with stable Graves' hyperthyroidism. Prospective prediction of ophthalmopathy was tested in an independent validation cohort of fewer than 20 hyperthyroidism patients and approximately 17 patients who later progressed to ophthalmopathy. For training and testing, the 100 or so patients in the discovery cohort were randomly divided in a 7:3 ratio. Thyroid tissue and blood T-cell repertoires from several Graves' hyperthyroidism patients were also compared in the study. Once sampling was done, hyperthyroidism patients were given methimazole at a starting dose of 30 mg daily, whereas ophthalmopathy patients were given high-dose intravenous methylprednisolone. The paper reports TCR Vbeta CDR3 sequencing of 135 peripheral blood samples: 43 ophthalmopathy, 70 to 85 hyperthyroidism and approximately 17 progressor patients.

Amplification of TCR beta CDR3 regions was carried out from RNA transcripts. For the first round of RT-PCR on the TCR CDR3, the HTBI primer set was used together with the Qiagen OneStep RT-PCR kit. A second multiplex PCR round built the libraries, followed by size selection and purification. The libraries were sequenced on an Illumina HiSeq2000 using paired-end 100 bp reads. The original methods were these. SOAPnuke was used to process the raw data, with reads discarded if the reads contained adapters or uncalled bases, had a mean Phred below 15, or lacked an exact constant-primer or identifier match. COPE v1.2.5 was used to merge high-quality paired reads, and clonotypes were defined as unique nucleotide sequences. Clonotypes were aligned to IMGT TRBV, TRBD and TRBJ reference segments using MiTCR v1.1. Analysis was restricted to V-J combinations with a frequency above 0.0001, which covered 99% to 99.2% of repertoires. The TCS score was defined as F50 (clonal expansion) divided by E x V (chaos), with BLOSUM62-based TCRdist calculated between CDR3 peptides within each V-J. Welch's t-statistics and random forest reduced 514 V-J features to roughly 13, which were used in a naive Bayes classifier (R e1071). The similarity between thyroid and blood repertoires was quantified using the Morisita-Horn index. The public reads were reprocessed in TCRdb via fastp at Q25 and MiXCR, keeping in-frame beta chains. Rows with a matching CDR3 protein are joined into one entry that keeps the most common DNA and genes. The V and J calls here are based on TCRdb, not the publication. In this sample the table shows hundreds of thousands of distinct CDR3 sequences, 38% of which occur a single time. Jointly, the top ten make up 8% to 9% of the sample.

The cysteine opens and the phenylalanine closes a CDR3 of 14 amino acids. Left in the record is the CDR3 DNA by itself, 42 bases read in frame from the first base. Germline trimming: 1 base from V, 7 bases from J; junction bases outside gene matches: 4. According to the germline V gene, CDR1 reads LGHNA and CDR2 reads YSLEER. Study-wide findings and limitations: Most expanded thyroid clonotypes (frequency above 0.001) were also detected in blood, suggesting blood repertoires may reflect thyroid immune responses. In validation, the model predicted progression to ophthalmopathy with approximately 71% sensitivity and 72% to 85% specificity, a median of about 6.7 months before onset. A 13 V-J signature model separated ophthalmopathy from stable hyperthyroidism, with roughly 88% sensitivity and approximately 81% specificity in cross-validation and 80%/75% in testing. No statistical method was used to fix the sample size in advance, and group allocation was not hidden from the investigators.

Graves' hyperthyroidism was defined as stable when no progression to ophthalmopathy occurred over 18 months of follow-up. Hyperthyroidism patients were newly diagnosed, had a disease duration of under 2 months, and were aged 18 to 65 years. Patients with uncontrolled infections, other autoimmune diseases, pregnancy or lactation were excluded. Diagnoses relied on clinical symptoms, serum thyroxine and TRAb, thyroid ultrasound and orbital computed tomography. PBMCs were separated from under 11 ml of fresh peripheral blood using Ficoll-Paque density gradient centrifugation. Total RNA was extracted with Trizol reagent, and quality was checked on an Agilent 2100 Bioanalyzer. With regard to this clonotype: The clone's antigen remains unknown. Within one base of it there is no much larger clone, and no base qualities were kept.

Sequences were obtained from blood. The rearranged segments are TRBV4-3 and TRBJ1-5; the junction holds 7 bases that match TRBD1. The TCR comes from a man between 18 and 35 years old with Graves' hyperthyroidism. The CDR3: CASSQVAGGQPQHF. Here is the DNA: TGCGCCAGCAGCCAAGTTGCAGGGGGGCAGCCCCAGCATTTT.